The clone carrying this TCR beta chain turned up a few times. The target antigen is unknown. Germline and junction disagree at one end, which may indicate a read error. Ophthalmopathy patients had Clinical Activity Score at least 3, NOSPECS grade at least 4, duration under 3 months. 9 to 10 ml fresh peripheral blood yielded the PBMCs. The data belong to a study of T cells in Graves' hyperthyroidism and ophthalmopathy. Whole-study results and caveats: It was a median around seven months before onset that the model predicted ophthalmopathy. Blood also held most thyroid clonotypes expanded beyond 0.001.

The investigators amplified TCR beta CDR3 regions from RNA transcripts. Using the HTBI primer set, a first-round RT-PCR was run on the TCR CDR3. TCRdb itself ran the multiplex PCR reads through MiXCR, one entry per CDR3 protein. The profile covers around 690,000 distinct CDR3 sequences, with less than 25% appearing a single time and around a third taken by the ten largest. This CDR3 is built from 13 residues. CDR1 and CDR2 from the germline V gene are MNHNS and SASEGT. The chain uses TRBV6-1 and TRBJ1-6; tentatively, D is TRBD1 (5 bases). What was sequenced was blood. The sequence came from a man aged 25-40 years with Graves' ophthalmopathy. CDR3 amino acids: CASSATANSPLHF. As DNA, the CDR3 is TGCGCCAGCAGTGCGACAGCTAATTCACCCCTCCACTTT.